This T cell receptor beta chain stems from a study of blood T cell repertoires in COVID-19. Cohorts were based on clinical histories the participants reported. Germline V lookup: CDR1 LNHNV, CDR2 YYDKDF (reference sequence). CDR3 size: 15 residues. Losses at the gene ends were 6 bases for V and 0 bases for J; bases not matched to a gene: 7. As processed by the authors: Scientists estimated how many nucleated cells there were by amplifying reference gene primers. Produced via immunoSEQ multiplex PCR; TCRdb's table is partial and in-frame only. D and trimming come from the DNA, and the V and J calls and clone size come from that table. The profile covers fewer than 600,000 clones, with roughly 90% appearing a single time and about 2% taken by the ten largest.

V is TRBV15 and J is TRBJ1-1; 7 bases are a match to TRBD1. The source of this sequence is a woman aged 40 to 50 who had recovered from COVID-19. Sequencing was done on a sample of PBMCs or T cells enriched from blood (not recorded which). DNA of the CDR3: TGTGCCACCAGACCTACCGGGACAGTGAACACTGAAGCTTTCTTT. It yields the protein CATRPTGTVNTEAFF.